These 24 T cell receptor beta chains were all obtained from the same sample, sequenced in a study of shared clonotypes between healthy human individuals. Assay: immunoSEQ multiplex PCR; the TCRdb copy retains only in-frame clones and omits some. The sample has about 2.4 million clones, around nine tenths seen once. The sequenced material came from naive CD4+ T cells sorted from blood. Subset denoted: CD45RA+ positively selected. These receptors were collected from a man aged 18-30 years in good health.

The rearrangement uses TRBV7-9 and TRBJ1-6; possibly TRBD1 for D (6 bases). The germline V gene has CDR1 SEHNR and CDR2 FQNEAQ (reference sequence). The CDR3 is made up of 18 amino acids. V gave up 5 bases and J gave up 5 bases, with 22 bases separating them. The CDR3 reads CASSPARGITGHNSPLHF. CDR3 bases: TGTGCCAGCAGCCCGGCCAGGGGCATAACGGGCCATAATTCACCCCTCCACTTT. The full variable domain, with the rest looked up from reference TRBV7-9 and TRBJ1-6, is DTGVSQNPRHKITKRGQNVTFRCDPISEHNRLYWYRQTLGQGPEFLTYFQNEAQLEKSRLLSDRFSAERPKGSFSTLEIQRTEQGDSAMYLCASSPARGITGHNSPLHFGNGTRLTVT.

About this clone itself: The same CDR3 is also encoded by other DNA sequences in this sample. The CDR3 DNA reads TGTGCCAGTAGCAGGGACAGGGATCAGCCCCAGCATTTT. Translating gives CASSRDRDQPQHF. V is TRBV19 and J is TRBJ1-5, with 9 bases fitting TRBD1. Losses at the gene ends were 6 bases for V and 5 bases for J; bases not matched to a gene: 2. This CDR3 is built from 13 residues. The germline V gene encodes CDR1 LNHDA and CDR2 SQIVND (reference sequence).

This clone was observed a few times. Here the CDR3 DNA reads TGTGCCTGGAATAGACAGGGAGGTTCACCCCTCCACTTT. It encodes CAWNRQGGSPLHF. This sequence joins TRBV30 and TRBJ1-6; 7 bases match TRBD1. Trimming removed 4 bases from V and 9 bases from J; junction bases left unmatched: 6. The germline V gene encodes CDR1 GTSNPN and CDR2 SVGIG (reference sequence). The CDR3 contains 13 residues. Supplemented by reference TRBV30 and TRBJ1-6, the full variable domain reads SQTIHQWPATLVQPVGSPLSLECTVEGTSNPNLYWYRQAAGRGLQLLFYSVGIGQISSEVPQNLSASRPQDRQFILSSKKLLLSDSGFYLCAWNRQGGSPLHFGNGTRLTVT.

The CDR3 coding sequence is TGTGCCAGCAGCTCCTTACCGACAGGGGTAGAGACCCAGTACTTC. Encoded protein: CASSSLPTGVETQYF. V usage is TRBV7-9 and J usage is TRBJ2-5, with 8 bases identical to TRBD1. The CDR3 totals 15 residues. With 4 bases clipped from V and 4 bases from J, the junction kept 8 bases outside the gene matches. Germline lookup yields CDR1 SEHNR and CDR2 FQNEAQ (reference sequence).

The rearrangement links TRBV11-2 to TRBJ2-7; a possible D gene is TRBD2 (6 bases). Trimming stripped 5 bases from V and 0 bases from J, with 11 bases between. Germline V gene lookup returns CDR1 SGHAT and CDR2 FQNNGV. The CDR3 extends over 14 amino acids. CDR3 DNA: TGTGCCAGCAGCAGTAGCGGTAGCTCCTACGAGCAGTACTTC. It yields the protein CASSSSGSSYEQYF.

The CDR3 coding sequence is TGTGCCAGCAGGGTCCAGAGCTACACTGAAGCTTTCTTT. It specifies CASRVQSYTEAFF. The rearrangement joins TRBV6-1 to TRBJ1-1, with D unclear. This CDR3 contains 13 residues. Germline CDR1 reads MNHNS; CDR2 reads SASEGT. V lost 6 bases and J 3 bases, leaving 11 bases between the germline ends.

A word on this clone: The same CDR3 also results from other DNA sequences found in this sample. The chain recombines TRBV7-2 with TRBJ2-7; possibly TRBD1 or TRBD2 for D (5 bases each). The CDR3 length is 14 residues. Germline loops: CDR1 SGHTA, CDR2 FQGNSA. Trimming stripped 1 base from V and 2 bases from J, with 9 bases between. CDR3 loop: CASSLDRGPYEQYF. The CDR3 DNA follows: TGTGCCAGCAGCTTAGATAGGGGACCCTACGAGCAGTACTTC.

In nucleotides, the CDR3 is TGTGCCAGCAGTTGGGCAGGGTTTGACAAAAACATTCAGTACTTC. Its translation is CASSWAGFDKNIQYF. V and J are TRBV6-1 and TRBJ2-4; possible D gene TRBD1, 5 bases. The CDR3 has 15 amino acids. Germline-derived CDR1 and CDR2 are MNHNS and SASEGT. V shed 5 bases and J shed 3 bases, with 14 bases lying between them.

The chain employs TRBV6-5 and TRBJ1-3; D remains unclear. Germline CDR1 and CDR2: MNHEY and SVGAGI. V was cut by 6 bases and J by 2 bases, with 11 bases left in between. This CDR3 has 14 residues. CDR3 sequence: CASSWMETGNTIYF. CDR3 in DNA: TGTGCCAGCAGCTGGATGGAGACTGGAAACACCATATATTTT.

V gene TRBV11-2 combines with J gene TRBJ2-1, with unresolved D. Germline CDR1 SGHAT, CDR2 FQNNGV. This CDR3 is built from 15 residues. V lost 2 bases, J lost 6 bases, and 14 bases lay in between. The CDR3 DNA follows: TGTGCCAGCAGCTTAAAAGCAACGACCCTCAATGAGCAGTTCTTC. Translating it yields CASSLKATTLNEQFF.

Worth noting for this clone: Other DNA sequences from this sample encode an identical CDR3 as well. The V and J genes are TRBV11-2 and TRBJ2-5; no clear D. With 1 base removed from V and 2 bases from J, the gap between germline ends came to 8 bases. The CDR3 totals 14 residues. CDR1 and CDR2 from the germline V gene are SGHAT and FQNNGV. CDR3 sequence (DNA): TGTGCCAGCAGCTTAGTGGGAAATCAAGAGACCCAGTACTTC. Translated, it gives CASSLVGNQETQYF.

The chain carries TRBV6-5 and TRBJ2-5; a weak D match, TRBD2 (5 bases). This CDR3 spans 12 amino acids. CDR1 and CDR2 from the germline V gene are MNHEY and SVGAGI. V lost 4 bases and J lost 7, with 10 bases in between. The CDR3 here is CASSSLRGTQYF. In DNA form, the CDR3 reads TGTGCCAGCAGTTCTCTCCGGGGGACCCAGTACTTC.

Turning to this clone: Other DNA sequences from this sample encode an identical CDR3 as well. This sequence joins TRBV2 and TRBJ1-5; a weak D match, TRBD1 (6 bases). CDR1 SNHLY and CDR2 FYNNEI come from the germline V gene. V was cut by 4 bases and J by 1 base, with 8 bases left in between. The CDR3 consists of 14 residues. The CDR3 sequence: CASSVQGSNQPQHF. CDR3 coding DNA: TGTGCCAGCAGTGTCCAGGGGAGCAATCAGCCCCAGCATTTT.

This clone was counted a single time. This sequence joins TRBV6-5 and TRBJ2-7, with a weak D call TRBD2 (5 bases). CDR3 length equals 14 residues. The V gene's germline CDR1 is MNHEY and CDR2 SVGAGI. Trimming took off 0 bases at V and 6 bases at J, with 12 bases between the two ends. The CDR3 reads CASSYSEGPGEQYF. Written as DNA, the CDR3 is TGTGCCAGCAGTTACTCAGAGGGCCCGGGCGAGCAGTACTTC.

This chain joins TRBV6-6 and TRBJ1-3; no definite D call. Germline V gene sequence: CDR1 MNHNY, CDR2 SVGAGI (reference sequence). The V end lost 5 bases, the J end lost 2 bases, and 7 bases lay between the germline ends. The CDR3 is 13 residues long. CDR3 sequence (DNA): TGTGCCAGCAGTCAAGTGGCTGGAAACACCATATATTTT. This sequence encodes CASSQVAGNTIYF.

J is TRBJ2-7 and V is TRBV5-1; 11 bases agree with TRBD1. The CDR3 is 15 residues long. Germline CDR1 SGHRS, CDR2 YFSETQ. Trimming at V came to 4 bases and at J to 6 bases, leaving 9 bases not matched to a gene. The CDR3 sequence is CASSPRGDRGSEQYF. Written as DNA, the CDR3 is TGCGCCAGCAGCCCCAGGGGGGACAGGGGGTCCGAGCAGTACTTC.

The genes are TRBV25-1 and TRBJ1-2; a possible D gene is TRBD1 (5 bases). V lost 6 bases and J lost 4, with 12 bases in between. Germline-derived CDR1 and CDR2 are MGHDK and SYGVNS. The CDR3 extends over 13 amino acids. CDR3: CASSAGSGYGYTF. The CDR3 nucleotides read TGTGCCAGCAGCGCAGGGTCCGGCTATGGCTACACCTTC.

The chain combines TRBV6-6 with TRBJ2-7; no definite D call. The germline gives CDR1 MNHNY, CDR2 SVGAGI (reference sequence). CDR3 length: 13 residues. V lost 2 bases, J lost 2 bases, and 7 bases lay in between. The CDR3 spells CASSYTRTYEQYF. The CDR3 DNA follows: TGTGCCAGCAGTTACACTCGGACCTACGAGCAGTACTTC.

In DNA, the CDR3 is TGTGCCAGTAGTATAGACCCGGACCAACCCGCCAATGAGCAGTTCTTC. Its protein product is CASSIDPDQPANEQFF. The chain employs TRBV19 and TRBJ2-1; D is uncertain. Trimming shortened V by 0 bases and J by 6 bases, and 15 bases separated the two germline ends. Germline V gene sequence: CDR1 LNHDA, CDR2 SQIVND (reference sequence). The CDR3 runs 16 residues.

The CDR3 reads CASSAASGASSYEQYF. The CDR3 DNA reads TGTGCCAGCAGTGCCGCCAGCGGGGCTAGCTCCTACGAGCAGTACTTC. The rearrangement joins TRBV25-1 to TRBJ2-5; TRBD2 matches at 7 bases. The DNA end is more similar to TRBJ2-7, so the J call may be wrong. This CDR3 spans 16 amino acids. CDR1 and CDR2 (germline): MGHDK, SYGVNS.

This chain links TRBV7-8 with TRBJ1-4, with D possibly being TRBD1 (5 bases). V was trimmed by 1 base and J by 2 bases, leaving 17 bases between them. The V gene's germline CDR1 is SGHVS and CDR2 FQNEAQ. The CDR3 sequence is 18 residues long. As DNA, the CDR3 is TGTGCCAGCAGCTTAGATCTCCCGGGGGGTGGCACTAATGAAAAACTGTTTTTT. Encoded protein: CASSLDLPGGGTNEKLFF.

The chain recombines TRBV7-2 with TRBJ2-5; 11 bases map to TRBD1. Trimming removed 5 bases from V and 4 bases from J; junction bases left unmatched: 9. This CDR3 contains 16 residues. The germline gives CDR1 SGHTA, CDR2 FQGNSA. CDR3 in amino acids: CASSVSGTGGRETQYF. CDR3 bases: TGTGCCAGCAGCGTTTCCGGGACAGGGGGAAGAGAGACCCAGTACTTC.

V gene TRBV10-3 combines with J gene TRBJ2-2, with TRBD1 matching 8 bases. This CDR3 contains 14 residues. Germline V CDR1 and CDR2: ENHRY, SYGVKD. With V trimmed by 4 bases and J by 5 bases, 3 bases remained unmatched. This CDR3 is CAISGTGRTGELFF. In DNA, the CDR3 is TGTGCCATCAGTGGGACAGGGCGAACCGGGGAGCTGTTTTTT.

The chain carries TRBV5-4 and TRBJ2-7; D is unclear. Germline CDR1 SGHNT, CDR2 YYREEE (reference sequence). This CDR3 spans 14 amino acids. With 4 bases removed from V and 1 base from J, the gap between germline ends came to 12 bases. The CDR3 DNA reads as TGTGCCAGCAGCCCCTCTACTGATTCCTACGAGCAGTACTTC. This translates into CASSPSTDSYEQYF.